A single TCR beta chain is shown here with its context. The sample is drawn from a study of blood T cell repertoires in COVID-19. This CDR3 contains 15 residues. Germline V lookup: CDR1 KGHSH, CDR2 LQKENI. The V and J ends lost 8 bases and 7 bases respectively, with 18 bases between them. Study processing details: Amplifying reference gene primers gave estimates of nucleated cell counts. Method: immunoSEQ multiplex PCR; TCRdb's copy keeps in-frame clones and lacks some. That table is the source of V, J and clone size, and D and trimming were worked out from the DNA. Seen here are some 190,000 clones, 82% observed once, and the top ten hold 8% to 11%.

Sequenced input: peripheral blood. The sequence was collected from an elderly woman with active or convalescent COVID-19. The rearrangement links TRBV18 to TRBJ1-6, with D possibly TRBD1 on 6 matching bases. The DNA of the CDR3 is TGTGCCAGCACATTAAACAGGGCTTCAAATTCACCCCTCCACTTT. It specifies CASTLNRASNSPLHF.